This T cell receptor (beta chain) is from a study of CD8 T cells in ankylosing spondylitis listed by TCRdb under 2017. About the investigation overall: To find TCR variants linked to disease, the study profiled T cell receptor beta repertoires in ankylosing spondylitis patients and healthy donors. The full study cohort was made up of over 20 ankylosing spondylitis patients and around 100 healthy donors. Samples of peripheral blood were taken, and for ankylosing spondylitis patients, synovial fluid was collected as well. Broad study findings and their caveats: The disease-linked clones had a CD8+ phenotype and were found at relatively low frequencies in peripheral blood. Some motif variants were previously reported in synovial fluid and blood of reactive arthritis patients, suggesting common disease-initiation mechanisms. The disease-linked clones were reported to be significantly enriched in matched synovial fluid samples from ankylosing spondylitis patients. A TCR beta motif made up of several highly homologous amino acid variants appeared to be characteristic of blood from ankylosing spondylitis patients.

The CDR3 goes from the cysteine to the phenylalanine over 15 residues. Only the CDR3 DNA is retained, 45 bases long and in frame from the first base. Trimming leaves V shorter by 8 bases and J shorter by 2 bases, with the junction holding 7 bases beyond the gene matches. The germline V gene gives CDR1 as SNHLY and CDR2 as FYNNEI. For this clonotype: It lacks a known antigen. Base qualities are not recorded, but no much larger clone differs from it by a single base.

Sequencing took place on an Illumina HiSeq 2500. Quantitative 5'-RACE with molecular barcodes was used to prepare TCR beta libraries. The authors processed their data as follows. A new computational method, built on a probabilistic model of VDJ rearrangement, was used to identify disease-linked TCR variants. TCRdb took the public reads, trimmed them with fastp at Q25, ran MiXCR for clone calling and kept in-frame beta chains. Identical CDR3 proteins give one entry, which carries the most common genes and DNA. These V and J calls originate from TCRdb's pipeline instead of the authors' own analysis. The table for this sample lists about 130,000 distinct CDR3 sequences; around 15% of them were counted only once. Approximately 3.1% of the sample lies in the top ten.

The receptor chain draws on TRBV2 and TRBJ2-5; TRBD2 matches 11 bases in the middle. This TCR derives from a female donor with ankylosing spondylitis or in good health (not recorded which). The sample taken for sequencing was blood, either unsorted or a sorted T cell fraction (not recorded which). CDR3 protein: CASLLLAGGQETQYF. The sequence in DNA is TGTGCCAGCCTTCTTTTAGCGGGGGGGCAAGAGACCCAGTACTTC.